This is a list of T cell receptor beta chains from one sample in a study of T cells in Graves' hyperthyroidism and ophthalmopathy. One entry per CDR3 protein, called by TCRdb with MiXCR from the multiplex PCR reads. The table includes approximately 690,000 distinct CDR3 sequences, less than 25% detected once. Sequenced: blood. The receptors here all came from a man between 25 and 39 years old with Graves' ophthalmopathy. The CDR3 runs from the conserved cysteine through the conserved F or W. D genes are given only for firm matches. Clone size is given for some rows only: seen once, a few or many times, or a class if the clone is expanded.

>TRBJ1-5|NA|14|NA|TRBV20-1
TGCAGTGCTAAAAACACAGGGCTTCATCAGCCCCAGCATTTT
CSAKNTGLHQPQHF
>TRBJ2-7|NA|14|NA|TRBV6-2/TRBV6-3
TGTGCCAGCAGGTTCCGGGACACAACCTACGAGCAGTACTTC
CASRFRDTTYEQYF
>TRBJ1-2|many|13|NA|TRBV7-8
TGTGCCAGCAGCCAAGGGTTGGCAGATGGCTACACCTTC
CASSQGLADGYTF
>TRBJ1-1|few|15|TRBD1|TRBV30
TGTGCCTGGAGTGTAGGGACAGGGGGCGAACCTGAAGCTTTCTTT
CAWSVGTGGEPEAFF
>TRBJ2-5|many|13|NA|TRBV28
TGTGCCAGCAATCCAAGGAATCAAGAGACCCAGTACTTC
CASNPRNQETQYF
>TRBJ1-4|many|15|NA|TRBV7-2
TGTGCCAGCAGCTTAGTGAGGCAGGGAAATGAAAAACTGTTTTTT
CASSLVRQGNEKLFF
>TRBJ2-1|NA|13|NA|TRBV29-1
TGCAGCCTTTCCTTAGGGGGGTTCAATGAGCAGTTCTTC
CSLSLGGFNEQFF
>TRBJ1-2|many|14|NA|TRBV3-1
TGTGCCAGCAGCCAAGATATGCGAGGGCTCGGCTACACCTTC
CASSQDMRGLGYTF
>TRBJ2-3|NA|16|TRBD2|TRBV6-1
TGTGCCAGCAGTCCGACTAGCGGGAGTCCCCCAGATACGCAGTATTTT
CASSPTSGSPPDTQYF
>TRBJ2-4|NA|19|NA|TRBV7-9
TGTGCCAGCAGCTTATCAGGCCGGGGCGTACGAGTTGGCAAAAACATTCAGTACTTC
CASSLSGRGVRVGKNIQYF
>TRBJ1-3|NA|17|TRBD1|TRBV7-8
TGTGCCAGCAGCTTAATGGACAGGGGAGGCGGGGGAAACACCATATATTTT
CASSLMDRGGGGNTIYF
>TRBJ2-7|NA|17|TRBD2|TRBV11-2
TGTGCCAGCAGCTTAGTTCGAGGCGGGAGGAGCTCCTACGAGCAGTACTTC
CASSLVRGGRSSYEQYF
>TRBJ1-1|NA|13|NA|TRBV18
TGTGCCAGCTCACCACCGGTGGAGGTTACAGCTTTCTTT
CASSPPVEVTAFF
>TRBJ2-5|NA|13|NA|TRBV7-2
TGTGCCAGCAGCTTAGACATAGGGAGGACCCAGTACTTC
CASSLDIGRTQYF
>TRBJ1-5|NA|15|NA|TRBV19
TGTGCCAGTAGTATAGCGGGGGGACGAAATCAGCCCCAGCATTTT
CASSIAGGRNQPQHF
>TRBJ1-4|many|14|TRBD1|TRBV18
TGTGCCAGCTCACCGGGACAGGAAAACGGAAAACTGTTTTTT
CASSPGQENGKLFF
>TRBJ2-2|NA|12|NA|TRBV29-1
TGCAGCGTTGAAAGCCAGACCGGGGAGCTGTTTTTT
CSVESQTGELFF
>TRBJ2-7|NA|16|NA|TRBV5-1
TGCGCCAGCAGCTTGCACCTCCTGACTAGCTCCTACGAGCAGTACTTC
CASSLHLLTSSYEQYF
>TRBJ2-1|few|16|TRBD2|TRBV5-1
TGCGCCAGCAGCCCAATAGCTGCGGGAGTTTCGAATGAGCAGTTCTTC
CASSPIAAGVSNEQFF
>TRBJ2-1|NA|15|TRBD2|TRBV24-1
TGTGCCACCAGCCGGCGCGGAGCGGGAGGGACTGAGCAGTTCTTC
CATSRRGAGGTEQFF
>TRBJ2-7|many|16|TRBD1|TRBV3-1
TGTGCCAGCAGCCAAGGTTGGGGACAGGGATCCTACGAGCAGTACTTC
CASSQGWGQGSYEQYF
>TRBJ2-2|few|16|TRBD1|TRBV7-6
TGTGCCAGCAGCTTATGGGGGACAGCCGACACCGGGGAGCTGTTTTTT
CASSLWGTADTGELFF
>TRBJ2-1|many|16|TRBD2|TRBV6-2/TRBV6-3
TGTGCCAGCAGTTACTCGGCGGGAGGGCCTTACAATGAGCAGTTCTTC
CASSYSAGGPYNEQFF
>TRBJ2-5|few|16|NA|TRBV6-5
TGTGCCAGCAGTTACGGCGCGGACAGTTACCAAGAGACCCAGTACTTC
CASSYGADSYQETQYF
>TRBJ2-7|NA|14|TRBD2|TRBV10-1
TGCGCCAGCAGTGGTCGACTAGCGGGAGGGCCGCAATACTTC
CASSGRLAGGPQYF
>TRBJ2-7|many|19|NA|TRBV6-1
TGTGCCAGCAGTTCCGGGACAGGGGCCGTTCTAGCGGGAGGTCCCGAGCAGTACTTC
CASSSGTGAVLAGGPEQYF
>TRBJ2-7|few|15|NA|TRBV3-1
TGTGCCAGCAGCCAAGAATCGGGGTGGTCCTACGAGCAGTACTTC
CASSQESGWSYEQYF
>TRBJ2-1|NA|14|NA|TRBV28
TGTGCCAGCAGCCCCCGGACTTGGCACAATGAGCAGTTCTTC
CASSPRTWHNEQFF
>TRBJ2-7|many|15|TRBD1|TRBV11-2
TGTGCCAGCAGCGCCCCCGGGACAGGGGTGTACGAGCAGTACTTC
CASSAPGTGVYEQYF
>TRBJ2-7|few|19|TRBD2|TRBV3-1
TGTGCCAGCAGCCAAGATCCACTTTTGGGACTAGCGGATTCCTACGAGCAGTACTTC
CASSQDPLLGLADSYEQYF
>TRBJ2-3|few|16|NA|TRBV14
TGTGCCAGCAGCCAAGATTGGCGAATGTACACAGATACGCAGTATTTT
CASSQDWRMYTDTQYF
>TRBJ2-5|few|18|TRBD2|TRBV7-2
TGTGCCAGCAGCTTAGGGATTCGGGCGGCGGGAGGTGGGGAGACCCAGTACTTC
CASSLGIRAAGGGETQYF